The 22 T cell receptor beta chains in this list originate from one sample, sequenced in a study of cytomegalovirus exposure and HLA in healthy donors. The primer mix had 60 Vbeta and 13 Jbeta primers. Using immunoSEQ multiplex PCR, the repertoire was profiled, and TCRdb retains in-frame clones only, with some absent. The sample totals about 25,000 clones; its top ten clones hold 15% to 20%. Sample: PBMCs. The receptors were sampled from a male donor in good health and CMV-seropositive.

V is TRBV5-4 and J is TRBJ2-7, with 10 bases identical to TRBD2. CDR1 and CDR2 (germline): SGHNT, YYREEE (reference sequence). CDR3 length equals 15 residues. J gave up 3 bases and V 0 bases, and 3 bases lay outside the gene matches. CDR3 residues: CASSLALAGVYEQYF. As DNA, the CDR3 is TGTGCCAGCAGCTTGGCCCTAGCGGGGGTCTACGAGCAGTACTTC.

This chain uses TRBV6-6 with TRBJ2-7; D might be TRBD2 (5 bases). Germline V gene data show CDR1 as MNHNY and CDR2 as SVGAGI (reference sequence). The CDR3 has 16 amino acids. V was clipped by 0 bases and J by 4 bases, with 16 bases between them. CDR3 sequence: CASSYSREGLGYEQYF. Here the CDR3 DNA reads TGTGCCAGCAGTTACTCTCGCGAGGGCCTCGGGTACGAGCAGTACTTC.

The gene calls are TRBV6-6 and TRBJ2-1; 10 bases align to TRBD2. V was pared by 5 bases and J by 5 bases, with 6 bases of the junction left unmatched. This CDR3 has 15 residues. Germline loops: CDR1 MNHNY, CDR2 SVGAGI (reference sequence). The DNA for the CDR3 is TGTGCCAGCAGTCCCCGGCTAGCGGGAGACAATGAGCAGTTCTTC. As protein: CASSPRLAGDNEQFF.

The chain carries TRBV30 and TRBJ1-5; no clear D gene. V lost 1 base to trimming and J lost 4 bases, with 5 bases between them. CDR1 GTSNPN and CDR2 SVGIG come from the germline V gene (reference sequence). This CDR3 spans 12 amino acids. The chain's CDR3 is CAWSGQNQPQHF. The CDR3, as DNA: TGTGCCTGGAGTGGTCAGAATCAGCCCCAGCATTTT.

This chain joins TRBV7-2 and TRBJ1-1, with TRBD1 matching over 8 bases. Germline V gives CDR1 SGHTA, CDR2 FQGNSA. Trimming at V came to 5 bases and at J to 4 bases, leaving 6 bases not matched to a gene. This CDR3 comprises 14 residues. DNA for the CDR3: TGTGCCAGCAGCGCACGACAGGGGCGCACTGAAGCTTTCTTT. Its translation is CASSARQGRTEAFF.

The chain links TRBV7-2 to TRBJ2-7, with TRBD2 matching over 7 bases. This CDR3 comprises 13 residues. CDR1 SGHTA and CDR2 FQGNSA come from the germline V gene. The V and J ends lost 5 bases and 7 bases, in that order; junction bases with no gene match: 8. In DNA, the CDR3 is TGTGCCAGCAGCCACACTAGCGCTTATGAGCAGTACTTC. This gives the protein CASSHTSAYEQYF.

The rearrangement uses TRBV9 and TRBJ2-7; 9 positions match TRBD1. Per the germline V gene, CDR1 is SGDLS and CDR2 is YYNGEE. The J segment lost 3 bases and the V segment lost 3 bases, leaving 16 bases of the junction unmatched. This CDR3 contains 18 residues. Written as DNA, the CDR3 is TGTGCCAGCAGCGGGGATCGGACAGGGGATATTGGGGTCTACGAGCAGTACTTC. It encodes CASSGDRTGDIGVYEQYF.

V is TRBV6-5 and J is TRBJ2-7; D uncertain. The germline V and J ends were trimmed by 5 bases and 2 bases, with 13 bases remaining between them. Germline lookup yields CDR1 MNHEY and CDR2 SVGAGI. The CDR3 has 14 residues. CDR3 sequence (DNA): TGTGCCAGCAGTACCCTACAGAATACCTACGAGCAGTACTTC. Translated: CASSTLQNTYEQYF.

The chain recombines TRBV15 with TRBJ2-5; tentatively, D is TRBD1 (6 bases). CDR1 and CDR2 from the germline V gene are LNHNV and YYDKDF (reference sequence). Trimming removed 3 bases from V and 2 bases from J, with 16 bases in between. The CDR3 sequence is 16 residues long. CDR3 coding DNA: TGTGCCACCAGCAGGGAGGCAGGGGTGAGGCAAGAGACCCAGTACTTC. Encoded protein: CATSREAGVRQETQYF.

In regard to this clone: Relative to the germline gene, one junction end is altered; a read error may explain this. The CDR3 coding sequence is TGTGCTAGCAGCTTAGGAGGGGGTAGGATCGAGCAGTACTTC. It specifies CASSLGGGRIEQYF. J is TRBJ2-7 and V is TRBV7-7; D tentatively reads TRBD1 or TRBD2 (6 bases each). Germline-derived CDR1 and CDR2 are SSHAT and FNYEAQ (reference sequence). The CDR3 runs 14 residues. The full variable domain, rest sourced from reference TRBV7-7 and TRBJ2-7, is GAGVSQSPRYKVTKRGQDVTLRCDPISSHATLYWYQQALGQGPEFLTYFNYEAQPDKSGLPSDRFSAERPEGSISTLTIQRTEQRDSAMYRCASSLGGGRIEQYFGPGTRLTVT.

This sequence joins TRBV27 and TRBJ1-1; D gene uncertain. This CDR3 comprises 14 residues. The V end lost 8 bases, the J end lost 4 bases, and 17 bases lay between the germline ends. The germline V gene encodes CDR1 MNHEY and CDR2 SMNVEV (reference sequence). CDR3 amino acids: CASLSPGLGTEAFF. CDR3 DNA: TGTGCCAGCCTGAGCCCGGGGTTGGGCACTGAAGCTTTCTTT.

CDR3 DNA: TGCAGCGTGGAGGGGACAGGGGCTTATGGCTACACCTTC. It specifies CSVEGTGAYGYTF. The chain is built from TRBV29-1 and TRBJ1-2; TRBD1 matches 10 bases. The CDR3 covers 13 residues. Germline V gene data show CDR1 as SQVTM and CDR2 as ANQGSEA. With V trimmed by 6 bases and J by 5 bases, 6 bases remained unmatched. Using reference TRBV29-1 and TRBJ1-2 for the parts outside the CDR3, the full variable domain is SAVISQKPSRDICQRGTSLTIQCQVDSQVTMMFWYRQQPGQSLTLIATANQGSEATYESGFVIDKFPISRPNLTFSTLTVSNMSPEDSSIYLCSVEGTGAYGYTFGSGTRLTVV.

The J gene is TRBJ1-4, the V gene TRBV28; 11 bases fit TRBD1. This CDR3 comprises 14 residues. CDR1 and CDR2 (germline): MDHEN, SYDVKM. With 5 bases clipped from V and 8 bases from J, the junction kept 4 bases outside the gene matches. The CDR3 DNA reads TGTGCCAGCAGTGGGGACAGGGGGGAAGAAAAACTGTTTTTT. Protein product: CASSGDRGEEKLFF.

This chain uses TRBV29-1 with TRBJ1-1; the D gene is possibly TRBD1 (5 bases). V dropped 6 bases and J dropped 1 base, with 9 bases sitting between them. This CDR3 is 12 amino acids long. Germline assignment: CDR1 SQVTM and CDR2 ANQGSEA. The CDR3 DNA sequence: TGCAGCGTGCCTACAGGGAACACTGAAGCTTTCTTT. It specifies CSVPTGNTEAFF.

The chain has TRBV5-1 and TRBJ2-7; 7 bases map to TRBD1. CDR1 is SGHRS, CDR2 YFSETQ, per germline. V gave up 4 bases and J gave up 5 bases; unmatched junction bases: 3. The CDR3 has 12 amino acids. As DNA, the CDR3 is TGCGCCAGCAGCATCGACAGGGACGAGCAGTACTTC. Protein sequence: CASSIDRDEQYF.

The chain combines TRBV28 with TRBJ1-2, with 8 bases matching TRBD1. CDR3 length: 14 residues. In germline, CDR1 is MDHEN, CDR2 SYDVKM. V was clipped by 5 bases and J by 4 bases; unmatched bases: 6. CDR3 sequence: CASSLRTGIYGYTF. The CDR3 DNA follows: TGTGCCAGCAGTCTCAGGACAGGGATCTATGGCTACACCTTC.

This chain uses TRBV6-5 with TRBJ2-5, with D possibly being TRBD1 (6 bases). The V gene lost 6 bases and the J gene lost 5 bases, with 16 bases spanning the gap. The germline V gene has CDR1 MNHEY and CDR2 SVGAGI. The CDR3 has 14 amino acids. The CDR3, as DNA: TGTGCCAGCAGACAAAGGGGGAGTGGCGAGACCCAGTACTTC. This encodes CASRQRGSGETQYF.

The chain links TRBV4-1 to TRBJ1-2, with TRBD1 matching 11 bases. V was clipped by 3 bases and J by 8 bases; unmatched bases: 20. The CDR3 is made up of 19 amino acids. Germline CDR1 and CDR2: MGHRA and YSYEKL. The CDR3 region has the DNA TGCGCCAGCAGCCAGGTGCCTGGGGACAGGGGGAATGGAAACTGGGGCTACACCTTC. Residues: CASSQVPGDRGNGNWGYTF.

The chain joins TRBV6-5 to TRBJ2-1, with D unresolved. Trimming removed 7 bases from V and 8 bases from J, with 12 bases in between. Germline-derived CDR1 and CDR2 are MNHEY and SVGAGI. The CDR3 length is 12 residues. CDR3 coding DNA: TGTGCCAGCATTGCGGATTCGGATGAGCAGTTCTTC. Translation: CASIADSDEQFF.

The chain recombines TRBV19 with TRBJ2-1; TRBD2 might be the D (5 bases). The CDR3 length is 13 residues. Germline assignment: CDR1 LNHDA and CDR2 SQIVND (reference sequence). V lost 5 bases and J 5 bases, leaving 10 bases between the germline ends. The CDR3 DNA is TGTGCCAGTAGTCCCGGGGTAAACAATGAGCAGTTCTTC. Protein product: CASSPGVNNEQFF.

V gene TRBV2 combines with J gene TRBJ1-5; 7 nucleotides align to TRBD1. The length of the CDR3 is 14 residues. CDR1 and CDR2 from the germline V gene are SNHLY and FYNNEI. The V and J ends lost 8 bases and 5 bases, in that order; junction bases with no gene match: 9. The CDR3 is CASEQDRWDQPQHF. The CDR3 DNA reads TGTGCCAGCGAACAGGACAGGTGGGATCAGCCCCAGCATTTT.

CDR3 loop: CASSVQGVGTYEQYF. CDR3 DNA: TGTGCCAGCAGCGTACAGGGGGTGGGGACCTACGAGCAGTACTTC. This rearrangement joins TRBV9 to TRBJ2-7; TRBD1 agrees at 7 bases. The length of the CDR3 is 15 residues. The germline CDR1 and CDR2 sequences are SGDLS and YYNGEE. The V and J ends lost 1 base and 2 bases, in that order; junction bases with no gene match: 6.